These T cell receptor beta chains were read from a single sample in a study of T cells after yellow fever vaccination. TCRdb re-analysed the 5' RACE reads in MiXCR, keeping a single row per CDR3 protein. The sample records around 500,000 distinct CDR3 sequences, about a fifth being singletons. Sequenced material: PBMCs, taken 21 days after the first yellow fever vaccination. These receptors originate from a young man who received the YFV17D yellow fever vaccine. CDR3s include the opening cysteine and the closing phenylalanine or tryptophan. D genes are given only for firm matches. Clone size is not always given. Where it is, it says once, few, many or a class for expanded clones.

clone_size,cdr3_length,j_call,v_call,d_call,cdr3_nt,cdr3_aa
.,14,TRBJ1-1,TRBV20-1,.,TGCAGTGCTGGGGGGAGGGTGGGGACACTGGAAGCTTTCTTT,CSAGGRVGTLEAFF
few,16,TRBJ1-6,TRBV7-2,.,TGTGCCAGCAGCACCGCCGGGACTCTAACTTATTCACCCCTCCACTTT,CASSTAGTLTYSPLHF
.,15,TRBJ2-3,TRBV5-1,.,TGCGCCAGCAGCGCAAGTACAACCGGCACAGATACGCAGTATTTT,CASSASTTGTDTQYF
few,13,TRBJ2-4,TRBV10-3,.,TGTGCCATCAGTGGACCCCTGCTGAACATTCAGTACTTC,CAISGPLLNIQYF
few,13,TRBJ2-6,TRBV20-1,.,TGCAGTGCTGGACTTTCGGGGGCCAACGTCCTGACTTTC,CSAGLSGANVLTF
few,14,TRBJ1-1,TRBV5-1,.,TGCGCCACCTCCACGGGTTCGGGGAACACTGAAGCTTTCTTT,CATSTGSGNTEAFF
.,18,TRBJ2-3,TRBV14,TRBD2,TGTGCCAGCAGCCCCGGACTAGCGGGGGTCCTAGGCACAGATACGCAGTATTTT,CASSPGLAGVLGTDTQYF
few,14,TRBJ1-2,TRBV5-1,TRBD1,TGCGCCAGCAGCTCGGAGGGGGCGTCCGATGGCTACACCTTC,CASSSEGASDGYTF
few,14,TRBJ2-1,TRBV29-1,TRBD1,TGCAGCGCCCCGACAGGGGGCTCCTACAATGAGCAGTTCTTC,CSAPTGGSYNEQFF
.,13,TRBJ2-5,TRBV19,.,TGTGCCAGTAGTACCCTCGAGAGAGAGACCCAGTACTTC,CASSTLERETQYF
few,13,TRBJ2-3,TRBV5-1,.,TGCGCCAGCAGCCCGCTGGTTGCAGATACGCAGTATTTT,CASSPLVADTQYF
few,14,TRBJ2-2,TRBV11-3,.,TGTGCCAGCAGCTTGGACATCAACACCGGGGAGCTGTTTTTT,CASSLDINTGELFF
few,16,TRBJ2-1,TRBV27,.,TGTGCCAGCAGTTTAACGTGGCAGGAATCCTACAATGAGCAGTTCTTC,CASSLTWQESYNEQFF
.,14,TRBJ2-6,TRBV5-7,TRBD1,TGTGCCAGCAGCGACAGGGCTGGGGCCAACGTCCTGACTTTC,CASSDRAGANVLTF
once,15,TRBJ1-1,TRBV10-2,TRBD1,TGCGCCAGCAGTGATGGACAGGGACCGAACACTGAAGCTTTCTTT,CASSDGQGPNTEAFF
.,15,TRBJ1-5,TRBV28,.,TGTGCCAGCAGTTTTCGGTGGTCGAGCAATCAGCCCCAGCATTTT,CASSFRWSSNQPQHF
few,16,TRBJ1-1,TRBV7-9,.,TGTGCCAGCAGCCCCTTCGGCGGTTATACGAACACTGAAGCTTTCTTT,CASSPFGGYTNTEAFF
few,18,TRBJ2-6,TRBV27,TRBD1,TGTGCCAGCAGTTCCCTGGACAGGCTCAACTCTGGGGCCAACGTCCTGACTTTC,CASSSLDRLNSGANVLTF
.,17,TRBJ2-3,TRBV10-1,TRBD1,TGCGCCAGCAGTGAGCTCGGACAGGTGCCTAGCACAGATACGCAGTATTTT,CASSELGQVPSTDTQYF
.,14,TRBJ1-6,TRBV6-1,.,TGTGCCAGCAGTCGACAGCATGGGGCTTCACCCCTCCACTTT,CASSRQHGASPLHF
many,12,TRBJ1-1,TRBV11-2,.,TGTGCCAGCAGCTTAGTGGGGGGAGAAGCTTTCTTT,CASSLVGGEAFF
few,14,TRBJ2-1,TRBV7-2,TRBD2,TGTGCCAGCAGCTCGGGACTAGTTGGGGCTGAGCAGTTCTTC,CASSSGLVGAEQFF
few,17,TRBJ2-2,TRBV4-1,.,TGCGCCAGCAGCCAAGGGTGGGTCAGACAAAACACCGGGGAGCTGTTTTTT,CASSQGWVRQNTGELFF
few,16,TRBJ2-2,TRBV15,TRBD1,TGTGCCACCAGCACTAGGGACAGGGGGCGTAACGGGGAGCTGTTTTTT,CATSTRDRGRNGELFF
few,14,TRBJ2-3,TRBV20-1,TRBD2,TGCAGTGCCCACGATGGACTAGCGGGGAGTACGCAGTATTTT,CSAHDGLAGSTQYF
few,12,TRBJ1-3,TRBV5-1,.,TGCGCCAGCAGCTACGACGGGAACACCATATATTTT,CASSYDGNTIYF
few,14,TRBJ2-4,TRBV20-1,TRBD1,TGCAGTGCCGCGCGCGGGACAGGGGAAAACATTCAGTACTTC,CSAARGTGENIQYF
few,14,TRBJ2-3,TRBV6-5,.,TGTGCCAGCAGTTACTCGAATGTCGTGGGCCGTGTGTCTTTT,CASSYSNVVGRVSF
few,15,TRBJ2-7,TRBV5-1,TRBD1,TGCGCCAGCAGCTTGGTGACAGGGGGCAACTACGAGCAGTACTTC,CASSLVTGGNYEQYF
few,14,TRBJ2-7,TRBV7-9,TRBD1,TGTGCCAGCTGGAGGACAGGGATGGAGGGCGAGCAGTACTTC,CASWRTGMEGEQYF
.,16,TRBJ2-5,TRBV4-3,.,TGCGCCAGCAGCCAAGATCGGAGGGGGGACCAAGAGACCCAGTACTTC,CASSQDRRGDQETQYF
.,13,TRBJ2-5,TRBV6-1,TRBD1,TGTGCCAGCAGAAGAACAGGGGTTGAGACCCAGTACTTC,CASRRTGVETQYF
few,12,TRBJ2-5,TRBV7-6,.,TGTGCCAGCAGCCCAGGGTTGATGACCCAGTACTTC,CASSPGLMTQYF
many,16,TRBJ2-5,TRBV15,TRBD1,TGTGCCACCGGGAACCTTCGTACAGGGGCGCAAGAGACCCAGTACTTC,CATGNLRTGAQETQYF
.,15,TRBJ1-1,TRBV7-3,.,TGTGCCAGCAGCCCACGTGCGGGGGCGAACACTGAAGCTTTTTTT,CASSPRAGANTEAFF
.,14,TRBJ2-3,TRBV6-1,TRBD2,TGTGCCAGCAGTCCCGAGCGGGGGGAAGATACGCAGTATTTT,CASSPERGEDTQYF
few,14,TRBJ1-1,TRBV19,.,TGTGCCAGTAGTATTCTGGGGGTCGGAACTGAAGCTTTCTTT,CASSILGVGTEAFF
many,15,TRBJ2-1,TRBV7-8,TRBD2,TGTGCCAGCAGCCAGTCGACTAGCGGAATAGATGAGCAGTTCTTC,CASSQSTSGIDEQFF
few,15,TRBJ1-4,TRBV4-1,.,TGCGCCAGCAGCCAGCCCCGAGAGGCGAGAGAAAAACTGTTTTTT,CASSQPREAREKLFF
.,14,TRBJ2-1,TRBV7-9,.,TGTGCCAGCAGCTTAGCAGCCGGGCCCAATGAGCAGTTCTTC,CASSLAAGPNEQFF
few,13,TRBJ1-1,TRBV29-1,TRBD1,TGCAGCGTTGACGGGACAGGAGGCACTGAAGCTTTCTTT,CSVDGTGGTEAFF
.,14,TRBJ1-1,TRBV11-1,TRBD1,TGTGCCAGCAGACCCATCGACAGGGCGGTCGTAGCTTTCTTT,CASRPIDRAVVAFF
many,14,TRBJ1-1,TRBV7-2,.,TGTGCCAGCAGCTTCGGGACGGTGAACACTGAAGCTTTCTTT,CASSFGTVNTEAFF
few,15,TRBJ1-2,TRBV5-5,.,TGTGCCAGCAGCGGGGCCCCGGGGGAGGTCTATGGCTACACCTTC,CASSGAPGEVYGYTF
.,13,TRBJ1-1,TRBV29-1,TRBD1,TGCAGCGTCACGAGACAGGGGAACACTGAAGCTTTCTTT,CSVTRQGNTEAFF
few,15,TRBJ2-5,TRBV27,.,TGTGCCAGCAGCTATTACGGGACGAAACAAGAGACCCAGTACTTC,CASSYYGTKQETQYF
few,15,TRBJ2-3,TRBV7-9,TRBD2,TGTGCCAGCAGCTTAACTAGCGGGGGGGTAGATACGCAGTATTTT,CASSLTSGGVDTQYF
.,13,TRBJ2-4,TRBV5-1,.,TGCGCCAGCAGCTTGGCCGCCCAAAGCATTCAGTACTTC,CASSLAAQSIQYF
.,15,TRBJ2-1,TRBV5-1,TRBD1,TGCGCCAGCAGCCTTAACAGGGGGCAGTATAATGAGCAGTTCTTC,CASSLNRGQYNEQFF
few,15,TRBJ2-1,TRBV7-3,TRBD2,TGTGCCAGCAGCTTGCGGGGCGGGGGGCCCAAAGAGCAGTTCTTC,CASSLRGGGPKEQFF
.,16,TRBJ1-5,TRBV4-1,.,TGCGCCAGCAGCCAAGGATTCGGCAGGGTAGGTCAGCCCCAGCATTTT,CASSQGFGRVGQPQHF
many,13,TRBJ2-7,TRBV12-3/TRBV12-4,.,TGTGCCAGCAGTATACTCAGGTCGGGGGAGCAGTACTTC,CASSILRSGEQYF
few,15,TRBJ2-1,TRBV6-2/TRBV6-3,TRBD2,TGTGCCAGCACCAACGCCGGGACTAGGGGTCATGAGCAGTTCTTC,CASTNAGTRGHEQFF
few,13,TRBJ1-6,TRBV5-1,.,TGCGCCAGCAGCTTGGACGGCCGGTTTCCCCTCCACTTT,CASSLDGRFPLHF
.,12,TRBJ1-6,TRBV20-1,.,TGCAGTGCTAGAGAGGGATCGGCACCCCTCCACTTT,CSAREGSAPLHF
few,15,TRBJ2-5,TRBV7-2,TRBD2,TGTGCCAGCAGCCCCTGGACTAGCGGGCAAGAGACCCAGTACTTC,CASSPWTSGQETQYF
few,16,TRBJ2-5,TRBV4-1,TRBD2,TGCGCCAGCAGCCAACGCGTAGCGGGGGGGCATGAGACCCAGTACTTC,CASSQRVAGGHETQYF